This T cell receptor beta chain was retrieved from a study of blood T cell repertoires in COVID-19. Cohorts were assigned according to the clinical history that participants reported. Germline CDR1 GTSNPN, CDR2 SVGIG (reference sequence). The CDR3 extends over 13 amino acids. V gave up 4 bases and J gave up 3 bases, with 10 bases separating them. Some clones are missing from TCRdb's copy, which holds only in-frame ones; the method was immunoSEQ multiplex PCR. This table holds a few hundred thousand clones, about 88% found once. Sequencing was done on a sample of PBMCs or T cells enriched from blood (not recorded which). The clonotype was recovered from a woman aged 45-65 years who had recovered from COVID-19. The chain joins TRBV30 to TRBJ1-5; D might be TRBD1 (5 bases). The CDR3 loop reads CAWTVGLNQPQHF. CDR3 in DNA: TGTGCCTGGACCGTGGGGCTCAATCAGCCCCAGCATTTT.